This T cell receptor beta chain was obtained from a study of T cell responses to AZD1222 COVID-19 vaccine. The study's findings and limits: Vaccination with two AZD1222 doses was followed by a rise in Spike-specific TCR breadth and depth. At study baseline, merely several AZD1222 recipients were seropositive. Donors were mostly white British, more females; clonal diversity possibly underestimated.

Profiled with immunoSEQ multiplex PCR; TCRdb holds only in-frame clones, not every one. The repertoire holds about 100,000 clones, with 90% to 95% as singletons. Trimming shortened V by 0 bases and J by 5 bases, and 16 bases separated the two germline ends. CDR3 length: 16 residues. This clone appeared once. As yet, its antigen is unknown. The gene calls are TRBV23-1 and TRBJ2-5, with D tentatively TRBD1 or TRBD2 (5 bases each). TRBV23-1 is marked as an open reading frame, function uncertain. This receptor was identified in an adult who received the AZD1222 COVID-19 vaccine. This specimen consisted of peripheral blood, obtained 28 days after the second AZD1222 dose. CDR3 residues: CASSQSGTARRETQYF. In DNA, the CDR3 is TGCGCCAGCAGTCAATCTGGGACCGCAAGGAGGGAGACCCAGTACTTC.